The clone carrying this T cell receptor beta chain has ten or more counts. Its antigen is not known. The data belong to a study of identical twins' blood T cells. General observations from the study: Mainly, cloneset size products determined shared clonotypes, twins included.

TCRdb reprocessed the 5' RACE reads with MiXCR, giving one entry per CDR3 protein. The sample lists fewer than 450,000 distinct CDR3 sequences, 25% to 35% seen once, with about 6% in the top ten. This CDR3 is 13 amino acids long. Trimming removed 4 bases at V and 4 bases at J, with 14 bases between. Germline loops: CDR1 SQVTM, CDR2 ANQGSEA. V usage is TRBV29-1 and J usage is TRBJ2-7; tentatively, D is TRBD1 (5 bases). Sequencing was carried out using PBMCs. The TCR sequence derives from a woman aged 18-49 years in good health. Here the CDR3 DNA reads TGCAGCGTTGCGTCCCTAACAGGTTACGAGCAGTACTTC. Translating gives CSVASLTGYEQYF.